A selection of T cell receptor beta chains follows, all from one sample in a study of Ad26.COV2.S vaccination and SARS-CoV-2 variants. Generated by immunoSEQ multiplex PCR, the TCRdb table keeps only in-frame clones and is missing some. The data show about 350,000 clones, with 92% seen just once and roughly 3.9% held by the top ten. The specimen was peripheral blood, collected after recovery from COVID-19. These receptors came from a human donor who had recovered from COVID-19. The CDR3 runs from the conserved cysteine through the conserved F or W.

V gene: TRBV2
J gene: TRBJ1-2
CDR3 protein: CASRDNPGYTF

V gene: TRBV27
J gene: TRBJ2-7
CDR3 protein: CASSAPGQGNEQYF

V gene: TRBV2
J gene: TRBJ1-1
CDR3 protein: CASSYTLVGAFF

V gene: TRBV5-1
J gene: TRBJ1-3
CDR3 protein: CASRPVSTGIGNTIYF

V gene: TRBV19
J gene: TRBJ1-3
CDR3 protein: CASSRGGPGNTIYF

V gene: TRBV19
J gene: TRBJ1-1
CDR3 protein: CASSGLQNTEAFF

V gene: TRBV2
J gene: TRBJ1-2
CDR3 protein: CASSESSSYYGYTF

V gene: TRBV9
J gene: TRBJ2-7
CDR3 protein: CASSADGRNYEQYF

V gene: TRBV7-9
J gene: TRBJ1-1
CDR3 protein: CASSPGLGEAFF

V gene: TRBV6-6
J gene: TRBJ2-2
CDR3 protein: CASSSTGVVELFF

V gene: TRBV7-3
J gene: TRBJ1-3
CDR3 protein: CASSLGQPGSGNTIYF

V gene: TRBV9
J gene: TRBJ2-7
CDR3 protein: CASSVEGSGDLSYEQYF

V gene: TRBV2
J gene: TRBJ1-1
CDR3 protein: CASRNFQGAKAFF

V gene: TRBV11-3
J gene: TRBJ2-7
CDR3 protein: CASSLGGAGIYEQYF

V gene: TRBV5-4
J gene: TRBJ1-4
CDR3 protein: CASSPDRANEKLFF

V gene: TRBV4-1
J gene: TRBJ1-6
CDR3 protein: CASRSRELGDSPLHF

V gene: TRBV6-5
J gene: TRBJ2-7
CDR3 protein: CASSRASDRGYEQYF

V gene: TRBV7-2
J gene: TRBJ2-7
CDR3 protein: CASSGQGAYEQYF

V gene: TRBV19
J gene: TRBJ2-7
CDR3 protein: CASRIRDSYVYEQYF

V gene: TRBV10-3
J gene: TRBJ2-1
CDR3 protein: CAISESAGAYNEQFF

V gene: TRBV4-2
J gene: TRBJ2-7
CDR3 protein: CASSQGSTISSYEQYF

V gene: TRBV11-2
J gene: TRBJ2-7
CDR3 protein: CASSSRGGPYEQYF

V gene: TRBV5-4
J gene: TRBJ1-1
CDR3 protein: CASSLGGRPEAFF

V gene: TRBV15
J gene: TRBJ2-7
CDR3 protein: CATSRAGSGEQYF

V gene: TRBV4-1
J gene: TRBJ1-4
CDR3 protein: CASSLAGTALEKLFF

V gene: TRBV29-1
J gene: TRBJ1-2
CDR3 protein: CSVEPQEGPINYGYTF

V gene: TRBV5-1
J gene: TRBJ2-7
CDR3 protein: CASSLAAWSGSTYEQYF

V gene: TRBV27
J gene: TRBJ1-1
CDR3 protein: CASSDQGISTEAFF

V gene: TRBV19
J gene: TRBJ1-1
CDR3 protein: CASSFPGEGRNTEAFF

V gene: TRBV5-8
J gene: TRBJ2-7
CDR3 protein: CASSPGTGVPYEQYF

V gene: TRBV7-9
J gene: TRBJ1-2
CDR3 protein: CASTRYGYTF

V gene: TRBV11-2
J gene: TRBJ2-3
CDR3 protein: CASLATDTDTQYF

V gene: TRBV12-5
J gene: TRBJ1-1
CDR3 protein: CASGLLPGTEDNTEAFF

V gene: TRBV11-2
J gene: TRBJ2-3
CDR3 protein: CASSLARLAGNTDTQYF

V gene: TRBV11-2
J gene: TRBJ2-1
CDR3 protein: CASSPNRGNEQFF

V gene: TRBV14
J gene: TRBJ1-1
CDR3 protein: CATRGPLMNTEAFF

V gene: TRBV19
J gene: TRBJ1-2
CDR3 protein: CASKGTASGYTF